This is a list of T cell receptor beta chains from one sample in a study of technical replicates of blood from a handful of donors. Sequenced by immunoSEQ multiplex PCR; TCRdb stores in-frame clones only, minus some. The data show tens of thousands of clones, 90% to 95% seen once. Sequencing was carried out using T cells isolated from PBMCs. The receptors shown here come from a human donor in good health. The conserved cysteine and the conserved F or W are not part of the CDR3 here.

v_call,j_call,cdr3_aa
TRBV29-1,TRBJ2-5,SVEFARGETQY
TRBV2,TRBJ2-7,ASHSGLSQLFPGQY
TRBV21-1,TRBJ2-7,ASSRIEQY
TRBV28,TRBJ1-2,ASRNFGSSGYT
TRBV27,TRBJ2-7,ASSTGHINEQY
TRBV27,TRBJ1-2,ASSPGQFYGYT
TRBV19,TRBJ2-7,ASSPSGGPPYEQY
TRBV7-9,TRBJ2-7,ASSQGNTGSTYEQY
TRBV21-1,TRBJ1-4,ASSNEGTGGISTNEKLF
TRBV18,TRBJ2-1,ASSRALAGDSYNEQF